Listed below are T cell receptor beta chains from one sample, sequenced in a study of OX40 agonist ivuxolimab in advanced cancers. Sequenced by immunoSEQ multiplex PCR; TCRdb stores in-frame clones only, minus some. The sample lists more than 75,000 clones, around 86% occurring once. The sequencing used CD4+ or CD8+ T cells sorted from blood, collected in a trial of the OX40 agonist ivuxolimab. These receptors were obtained from an adult with an advanced solid tumor such as melanoma, head and neck, liver or kidney cancer. Both conserved end residues are part of each CDR3. D genes are given only for firm matches. Size is stated for part of the rows, as once, few or many counts, or as a class when the clone is expanded.

>TRBJ2-3|TRBV7-8|TRBD1|.
TGTGCCAGCAGCTTAGACAGGGGAACGCAGTATTTT
CASSLDRGTQYF
>TRBJ1-1|TRBV6-8|.|.
TGTGCCAGCACGGCGGTTGTGAACACTGAAGCTTTCTTT
CASTAVVNTEAFF
>TRBJ2-1|TRBV18|.|.
TGTGCCAGCTCACTACAGGAGGGGGCAAGGTACAATGAGCAGTTCTTC
CASSLQEGARYNEQFF
>TRBJ1-2|TRBV30|.|.
TGTGCCTGGAGACACATCACCCCGGGCGGCTACACCTTC
CAWRHITPGGYTF
>TRBJ2-3|TRBV10-3|.|.
TGTGCCGCCAGGACAGGCACAGATACGCAGTATTTT
CAARTGTDTQYF
>TRBJ1-1|TRBV7-2|.|.
TGTGCCAGCAGCCACGGTTGGGGTGGCATGAACACTGAAGCTTTCTTT
CASSHGWGGMNTEAFF
>TRBJ2-1|TRBV10-3|.|.
TGTGCCATCAGTGAGTCAGGAGGGATCGTGGTGGAGCAGTTCTTC
CAISESGGIVVEQFF
>TRBJ1-2|TRBV19|TRBD1|.
TGTGCCAGTAAGGCGACAGGGGCGAACTATGGCTACACCTTC
CASKATGANYGYTF
>TRBJ2-1|TRBV11-2|.|.
TGTGCCAGCAGCTTAGGCCCAGGCCTCTCCTACAATGAGCAGTTCTTC
CASSLGPGLSYNEQFF
>TRBJ2-7|TRBV10-3|TRBD2|once
TGTGCCACCCAACGTCGACTAGCGGGGGCCCTAAGCTCCTACGAGCAGTACTTC
CATQRRLAGALSSYEQYF
>TRBJ2-3|TRBV29-1|.|.
TGCAGCGTTCACGCAACTAAGAATACTAGCACAGATACGCAGTATTTT
CSVHATKNTSTDTQYF